The sequence of this T cell receptor beta chain was determined in a study of PD-L1 blockade in urothelial cancer. The V segment lost 1 base and the J segment 4 bases; nucleotides outside the gene matches: 8. The CDR3 sequence is 16 residues long. CDR1 and CDR2 (germline): SGDLS, YYNGEE. The time point: pretreatment peripheral blood. Produced via immunoSEQ multiplex PCR; TCRdb's table is partial and in-frame only. Counted here are about 72,000 clones, around 88% occurring once; the ten biggest clones make up around 14%. Source: PBMCs, taken around atezolizumab (anti-PD-L1) treatment. V and J are TRBV9 and TRBJ2-7; 10 nucleotides align to TRBD1. This clonotype originated in a man in his fifties or sixties with urothelial cancer. This CDR3 is CASSVNDRGRPYEQYF. Written as DNA, the CDR3 is TGTGCCAGCAGCGTAAACGACAGGGGGCGCCCGTACGAGCAGTACTTC.